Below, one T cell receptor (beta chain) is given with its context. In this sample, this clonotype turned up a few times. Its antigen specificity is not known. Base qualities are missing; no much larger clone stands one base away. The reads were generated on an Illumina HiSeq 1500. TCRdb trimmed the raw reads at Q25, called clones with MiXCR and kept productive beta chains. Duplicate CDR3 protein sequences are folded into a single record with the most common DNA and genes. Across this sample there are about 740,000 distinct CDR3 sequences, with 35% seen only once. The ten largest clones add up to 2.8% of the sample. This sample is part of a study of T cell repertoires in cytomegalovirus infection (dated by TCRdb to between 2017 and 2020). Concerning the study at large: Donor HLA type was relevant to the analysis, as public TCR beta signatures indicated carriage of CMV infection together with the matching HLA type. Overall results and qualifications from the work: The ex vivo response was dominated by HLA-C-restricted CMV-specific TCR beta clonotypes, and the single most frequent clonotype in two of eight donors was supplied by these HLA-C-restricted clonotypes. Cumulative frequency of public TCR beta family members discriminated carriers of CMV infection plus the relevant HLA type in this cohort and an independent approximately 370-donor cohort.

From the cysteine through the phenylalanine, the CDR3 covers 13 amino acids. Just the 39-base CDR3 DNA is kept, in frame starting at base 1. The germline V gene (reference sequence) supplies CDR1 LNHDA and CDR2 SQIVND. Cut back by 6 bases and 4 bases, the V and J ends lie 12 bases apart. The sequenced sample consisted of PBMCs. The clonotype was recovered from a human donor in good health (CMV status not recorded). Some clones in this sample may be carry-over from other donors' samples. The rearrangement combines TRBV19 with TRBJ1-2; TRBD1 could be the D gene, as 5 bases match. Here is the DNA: TGTGCCAGTAGGCCCACGGGGCCCTATGGCTACACCTTC. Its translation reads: CASRPTGPYGYTF.